Below, one T cell receptor (beta chain) is given with its context. Its antigen is not identified. This sample is part of a study of cytomegalovirus exposure and HLA in healthy donors. The donors were members of the validation cohort comprising over 90 subjects, separate from the roughly 700-subject first cohort. Whole-study results and caveats: Specific recognition of CMV antigens was confirmed in vitro for three chains (all CMV-associated).

The V gene lost 5 bases and the J gene lost 6 bases, with 15 bases spanning the gap. Germline values: CDR1 LNHDA, CDR2 SQIVND (reference sequence). This CDR3 has 14 residues. The method was immunoSEQ multiplex PCR; TCRdb's version includes in-frame clones alone and lacks a portion of them. The sample contains 90,000 to 100,000 clones, 93% of which appear only once. The clonotype was recovered from a woman in her 30s in good health and CMV-seropositive. The sample comprised PBMCs. The J gene is TRBJ2-3, the V gene TRBV19; weak D call: TRBD2 (6 bases). The CDR3 here is CASSFRDLVDTQYF. The CDR3, as DNA: TGTGCCAGTAGTTTTAGGGACTTAGTGGATACGCAGTATTTT.